This TCR beta chain was profiled in a study of cytomegalovirus exposure and HLA in healthy donors. Study summary: Earlier, 100 million or so unique TCR beta sequences were recovered from about 200 million T cells by an analysis.

With regard to this clone: Its antigen is still unknown.

Study findings and constraints: A prior analysis recorded that most TCR beta V segments were productive about 90% or about 30% of the time. TCR beta sequences reportedly predicted most subjects' HLA-A and HLA-B alleles accurately.

PCR employed 60 Vbeta and 13 Jbeta primers. Sequencing used immunoSEQ multiplex PCR; TCRdb keeps in-frame clones, though not all of them. Of around 150,000 clones in the sample, around 72% were seen once. The V and J ends lost 4 bases and 0 bases respectively, with 9 bases between them. The V gene's germline CDR1 is LGHNA and CDR2 YSLEER. The CDR3 has 14 amino acids. This TCR was recovered from a middle-aged man in good health and CMV-seropositive. Material: PBMCs. This rearrangement joins TRBV4-3 to TRBJ1-1; D call uncertain. This CDR3 is CASSPGWMNTEAFF. CDR3 sequence (DNA): TGCGCCAGCAGCCCCGGGTGGATGAACACTGAAGCTTTCTTT.